Included here is one TCR beta chain sequence, with context. Germline assignment: CDR1 SGHDN and CDR2 FVKESK. This CDR3 contains 16 residues. V was pared by 1 base and J by 5 bases, with 6 bases of the junction left unmatched. The data originate from a study of control samples from healthy donors and cancer patients. Assay used: immunoSEQ multiplex PCR; TCRdb lists only in-frame clones, some missing. The repertoire consists of approximately 69,000 clones, with around nine tenths occurring once and the leading ten covering around 5.5%. The chain carries TRBV14 and TRBJ2-3, with TRBD2 matching 10 bases. The TCR originated in a man aged 55-75 years with colorectal cancer. The material sequenced was PBMCs. The CDR3 is CASSQVVTSGLDTQYF. The CDR3 DNA is TGTGCCAGCAGCCAAGTGGTGACTAGCGGGTTAGATACGCAGTATTTT.